The next 6 T cell receptor beta chains were all read from a single sample in a study of T cells in women clearing cervical HPV infection. Profiled with immunoSEQ multiplex PCR; TCRdb holds only in-frame clones, not every one. This repertoire comprises around 39,000 clones; its ten largest clones make up around 6.5%. Sequenced sample: blood buffy coat. The origin of the receptors is a woman aged 18-69 years with a cervical HPV16 infection that either progressed to CIN3+ or cleared (not recorded which).

As concerns this clone: The read ends 3 residues shy of where the CDR3 ends; the end is completed using the germline J gene. This chain uses TRBV7-8 with TRBJ1-2, with 7 bases lining up with TRBD1. Germline V gives CDR1 SGHVS, CDR2 FQNEAQ. This CDR3 region has 18 residues. Incomplete CDR3 DNA: TGTGCCAGCAGCTTAGGTGGCAGGGGGTTAAAAAGCTCCTACGAC. Its protein product is CASSLGGRGLKSSYD. The CDR3 reads in full as CASSLGGRGLKSSYDYTF.

Worth noting for this clone: The CDR3 extends 3 residues past the end of the read, so its final part is completed from the germline J gene. V and J are TRBV2 and TRBJ2-1, with 8 bases lining up with TRBD2. The CDR3 runs 15 residues. From germline, CDR1 is SNHLY and CDR2 FYNNEI. V lost 2 bases, J lost 2 bases, and 2 bases stayed unmatched. The CDR3 here is CASSELAGPYNEQFF. The CDR3 DNA, read in part, is TGTGCCAGCAGTGAACTAGCGGGTCCCTACAATGAG.

For this clone: The CDR3 goes on 3 residues after the read ends, and that part is filled in from the germline J gene. This chain uses TRBV11-2 with TRBJ1-1; D is ambiguous. Trimming took 6 bases from V and 0 from J, leaving 8 bases between them. The germline CDR1 and CDR2 sequences are SGHAT and FQNNGV. The CDR3 sequence is 13 residues long. The CDR3 bases that were read are TGTGCCAGCAGTACCAGTCTGAACACTGAA. Protein: CASSTSLNTE. The whole CDR3 region reads CASSTSLNTEAFF.

Points on this clone: The read halts 3 residues ahead of the CDR3 end, with the missing end drawn from the germline J gene. The chain is built from TRBV6-1 and TRBJ2-2; a possible D gene is TRBD1 (6 bases). The CDR3 has 15 residues. Germline V CDR1 and CDR2: MNHNS, SASEGT. The covered CDR3 bases are TGTGCCAGCAGTGACGTTATGGCAGGGGCCAACGTG. This translates into CASSDVMAGANV. The full-length CDR3 reads as CASSDVMAGANVLFF.

With respect to this clone: The sequenced fragment ends 3 residues before the CDR3 boundary, so the rest is inferred from the germline J gene. The chain combines TRBV5-1 with TRBJ2-7; D ambiguous. Germline V gene data show CDR1 as SGHRS and CDR2 as YFSETQ. CDR3 length equals 14 residues. The V gene lost 4 bases and the J gene lost 0 bases, with 11 bases spanning the gap. The DNA read from the CDR3 is TGCGCCAGCAGCCAGATACCAAGCTCCTACGAG. Protein: CASSQIPSSYE. The full CDR3 protein is CASSQIPSSYEQYF.

With respect to this clone: The read terminates 3 residues before the CDR3 end, so the remaining end is supplied by the germline J gene. V usage is TRBV27 and J usage is TRBJ2-1, with TRBD2 identical over 9 bases. Per the germline V gene, CDR1 is MNHEY and CDR2 is SMNVEV (reference sequence). This CDR3 is built from 16 residues. V shed 3 bases, J shed 9 bases, and the junction held 12 bases outside the gene matches. The CDR3 spells CASSFGSSGSVGEQFF. CDR3 DNA, as far as it was read: TGTGCCAGCAGTTTTGGTAGTAGCGGGAGTGTTGGTGAG.